These 21 T cell receptor beta chains originate from one sample sequenced in a study of cytomegalovirus exposure and HLA in healthy donors. The PCR employed 60 Vbeta primers together with 13 Jbeta primers. Using immunoSEQ multiplex PCR, the repertoire was profiled, and TCRdb retains in-frame clones only, with some absent. The sample shows roughly 190,000 clones, almost 80% of them seen only once. The sequencing sample was made of PBMCs. All receptors come from a woman aged 18-30 years in good health and CMV-seronegative.

This clone has only one observation. The V and J genes are TRBV15 and TRBJ1-1; 8 bases map to TRBD1. The CDR3 runs to 17 residues. V was pared by 4 bases and J by 1 base, with 11 bases of the junction left unmatched. Per germline, CDR1 LNHNV and CDR2 YYDKDF (reference sequence). The CDR3 coding sequence is TGTGCCACCAGCACCCCTTTCGGACAGGGACCGAACACTGAAGCTTTCTTT. It specifies CATSTPFGQGPNTEAFF.

The chain recombines TRBV15 with TRBJ2-5; 7 bases fit TRBD1. V shed 5 bases and J 3 bases; nucleotides not matched to a gene: 12. The length of the CDR3 is 16 residues. Germline V gives CDR1 LNHNV, CDR2 YYDKDF (reference sequence). The CDR3 DNA sequence: TGTGCCACCAGCCGACACCTAGGGACAGCAAAAGAGACCCAGTACTTC. This codes for CATSRHLGTAKETQYF.

The V call is TRBV29-1, the J call TRBJ2-5; 9 bases match TRBD2. The J call may be incorrect, as the DNA end agrees better with TRBJ2-7. CDR1 SQVTM and CDR2 ANQGSEA come from the germline V gene. This CDR3 is built from 12 residues. The CDR3: CSAGLAPYEQYF. CDR3 coding DNA: TGCAGCGCGGGACTAGCTCCTTACGAGCAGTACTTC.

CDR3 protein: CASTGSTEAFF. The CDR3 nucleotides are TGTGCCAGTACGGGAAGCACTGAAGCTTTCTTT. V is TRBV19 and J is TRBJ1-1; D not resolved. Looked up from germline, CDR1 is LNHDA and CDR2 is SQIVND (reference sequence). V lost 7 bases, J lost 4 bases, and 7 bases lay in between. The length of the CDR3 is 11 residues.

The chain couples TRBV7-9 to TRBJ2-3; 7 bases align to TRBD1. Germline lookup yields CDR1 SEHNR and CDR2 FQNEAQ (reference sequence). This CDR3 has 15 residues. Trimming removed 5 bases from V and 4 bases from J; junction bases left unmatched: 9. In DNA, the CDR3 is TGTGCCAGCAGCCATGAAGGGGGCGAATCAGATACGCAGTATTTT. Amino acids: CASSHEGGESDTQYF.

The chain links TRBV2 to TRBJ1-2, with D maybe TRBD1 (5 bases). Germline V CDR1 and CDR2: SNHLY, FYNNEI. This CDR3 spans 15 amino acids. The V end lost 3 bases, the J end lost 7 bases, and 18 bases lay between the germline ends. The CDR3 protein is CASSDRGARDGGYTF. CDR3 coding DNA: TGTGCCAGCAGTGATAGAGGGGCGCGGGACGGTGGCTACACCTTC.

The V and J genes are TRBV30 and TRBJ1-2; D gene ambiguous. The CDR3 sequence is 15 residues long. V lost 0 bases, J lost 4 bases, and 15 bases lay in between. Germline V CDR1 and CDR2: GTSNPN, SVGIG (reference sequence). CDR3 in amino acids: CAWSVPPRRSYGYTF. The DNA of the CDR3 is TGTGCCTGGAGTGTACCACCCCGGAGGTCCTATGGCTACACCTTC.

V usage is TRBV19 and J usage is TRBJ2-3; D call uncertain. V dropped 5 bases and J dropped 4 bases, with 10 bases sitting between them. CDR3 length: 13 amino acids. The germline V gene encodes CDR1 LNHDA and CDR2 SQIVND (reference sequence). The CDR3 protein is CASSWLVADTQYF. The DNA of the CDR3 is TGTGCCAGTAGTTGGCTAGTTGCAGATACGCAGTATTTT.

CDR3: CASALSRQGGGEAFF. The DNA of the CDR3 is TGTGCCAGCGCCCTAAGTAGGCAGGGTGGGGGGGAAGCTTTCTTT. The chain couples TRBV27 to TRBJ1-1, with D possibly being TRBD1 (5 bases). Germline CDR1 is MNHEY and CDR2 is SMNVEV (reference sequence). V lost 8 bases and J 8 bases, leaving 24 bases between the germline ends. This CDR3 has 15 residues.

This clone was seen a single time. The chain employs TRBV5-1 and TRBJ2-1, with 8 bases aligning to TRBD1. V lost 1 base and J lost 5; bases outside the gene matches: 8. The germline V gene has CDR1 SGHRS and CDR2 YFSETQ. The CDR3 contains 16 residues. The CDR3 spells CASSLPRQQGDNEQFF. The CDR3 nucleotides are TGCGCCAGCAGCTTGCCCCGGCAACAGGGGGACAATGAGCAGTTCTTC.

The V and J genes are TRBV29-1 and TRBJ2-2, with D possibly TRBD2 on 6 matching bases. Trimming removed 6 bases from V and 2 bases from J, with 19 bases in between. Germline CDR1 and CDR2: SQVTM and ANQGSEA. The CDR3 consists of 16 residues. CDR3 DNA sequence: TGCAGCGTGACTTCCGGGACTCGTTTTAACACCGGGGAGCTGTTTTTT. Amino acids: CSVTSGTRFNTGELFF.

This clone was counted only a few times. V and J are TRBV4-1 and TRBJ2-1; 7 nucleotides align to TRBD1. Germline V lookup: CDR1 MGHRA, CDR2 YSYEKL. The J segment lost 7 bases and the V segment lost 2 bases, leaving 5 bases of the junction unmatched. CDR3 size: 14 residues. The CDR3 DNA reads TGCGCCAGCAGCCAACTACAGACAGGGAATGAGCAGTTCTTC. Encoded protein: CASSQLQTGNEQFF.

The chain is built from TRBV7-2 and TRBJ1-1, with TRBD1 identical over 7 bases. Germline assignment: CDR1 SGHTA and CDR2 FQGNSA. This CDR3 is 15 amino acids long. The ends lost 5 bases at V and 1 base at J; junction bases unmatched: 7. The chain's CDR3 is CASSPRQGSNTEAFF. CDR3 bases: TGTGCCAGCAGCCCCCGACAGGGATCGAACACTGAAGCTTTCTTT.

The rearrangement uses TRBV30 and TRBJ2-5; tentative D call: TRBD1 (6 bases). Matching the DNA end better, TRBJ2-7 makes the J call doubtful. Germline CDR1 is GTSNPN and CDR2 is SVGIG (reference sequence). There are 15 residues in the CDR3. CDR3 sequence: CAWSVSLQGSYEQYF. In nucleotides, the CDR3 is TGTGCCTGGAGTGTAAGCCTTCAGGGGAGCTACGAGCAGTACTTC.

This clone has only one observation. The rearrangement joins TRBV21-1 to TRBJ1-1; the table names TRBD1, a call not compared with the DNA. TRBV21-1 is flagged as a pseudogene. The CDR3 contains 18 residues. The CDR3 sequence is CASRYGQGIGRVNTEAFF. The CDR3 DNA reads as TGTGCCAGCAGGTACGGACAGGGGATAGGTAGGGTGAACACTGAAGCTTTCTTT.

This clone was seen a few times. The V call is TRBV15, the J call TRBJ2-7; weak D call: TRBD1 (6 bases). The germline V gene has CDR1 LNHNV and CDR2 YYDKDF (reference sequence). Between the trimmed V and J ends, which lost 3 bases and 6 bases, there was a span of 24 bases. The CDR3 length is 17 residues. CDR3 bases: TGTGCCACCAGCAGTCCGACAGGATCGGGTCTTTCCACCGAGCAGTACTTC. This sequence encodes CATSSPTGSGLSTEQYF.

The J gene is TRBJ2-1, the V gene TRBV7-9, with 10 bases fitting TRBD2. V lost 1 base and J lost 4; bases outside the gene matches: 1. The CDR3 is 15 amino acids. CDR1 and CDR2 from the germline V gene are SEHNR and FQNEAQ (reference sequence). CDR3 loop: CASSLEAGGYNEQFF. The CDR3 nucleotides are TGTGCCAGCAGCTTAGAAGCGGGGGGGTACAATGAGCAGTTCTTC. The whole variable domain, remainder taken from reference TRBV7-9 and TRBJ2-1, is DTGVSQNPRHKITKRGQNVTFRCDPISEHNRLYWYRQTLGQGPEFLTYFQNEAQLEKSRLLSDRFSAERPKGSFSTLEIQRTEQGDSAMYLCASSLEAGGYNEQFFGPGTRLTVL.

In its sample, this clone was seen a few times. The J gene is TRBJ2-1, the V gene TRBV11-2; 11 bases align to TRBD2. The germline gives CDR1 SGHAT, CDR2 FQNNGV. This CDR3 is built from 16 residues. V lost 1 base to trimming and J lost 7 bases; unmatched junction nucleotides: 6. The CDR3 DNA follows: TGTGCCAGCAGCTTAGTTTTGGCTAGCGGGAGGAATGAGCAGTTCTTC. It codes for CASSLVLASGRNEQFF.

The rearrangement uses TRBV7-3 and TRBJ2-3; 14 positions match TRBD2. J lost 1 base, V lost 1 base, and 4 bases had no gene match. Germline V gene data show CDR1 as SGHTA and CDR2 as FQGTGA. The CDR3 spans 18 residues. The CDR3 DNA reads as TGTGCCAGCAGCTTAAATGGACTAGCGGGAGGACGCACAGATACGCAGTATTTT. Its translation: CASSLNGLAGGRTDTQYF.

The CDR3 DNA reads as TGTGCCAGCAGTGCTAGCGGTCGGGGGTTCGGGGAGCAGTACTTC. Encoded protein: CASSASGRGFGEQYF. V gene TRBV27 combines with J gene TRBJ2-7; 7 bases fit TRBD2. The CDR3 has 15 residues. CDR1 is MNHEY, CDR2 SMNVEV, per germline (reference sequence). With 5 bases clipped from V and 7 bases from J, the junction kept 14 bases outside the gene matches.

This chain links TRBV11-1 with TRBJ1-5; 9 bases fit TRBD1. The germline CDR1 and CDR2 sequences are SGHAT and FQDESV (reference sequence). The CDR3 length is 15 residues. V gave up 4 bases and J gave up 7 bases; unmatched junction bases: 8. This chain's CDR3 is CASSSGQGGAQPQHF. The CDR3 region has the DNA TGTGCCAGCAGCTCGGGACAGGGCGGTGCACAGCCCCAGCATTTT.